A selection of T cell receptor beta chains follows, all from one sample in a study of CD8 T cells in Susac syndrome. TCRdb reprocessed the immunoSEQ multiplex PCR reads via MiXCR and lists one record per CDR3 protein. The table lists 85,000 to 120,000 distinct CDR3 sequences, roughly 94% of them singletons, with over 0.4% in the top ten. Sequenced: CD8+ T cells from PBMCs. These receptors all come from a human donor with Susac syndrome. Each CDR3 is given with its conserved first and last residue. A D gene is named only where the DNA matches it firmly. Clone sizes are given selectively: once, few, many, or a class where the clone is expanded.

j_call v_call clone_size d_call cdr3_nt cdr3_aa
TRBJ1-2 TRBV15 . TRBD1 TGTGCCACCAGCAGCGGGACAGCGGCCACGGAGAGCTACACCTTC CATSSGTAATESYTF
TRBJ2-7 TRBV2 . . TGTGCCAGCAACGACAGAATCAAGCAGTACTTC CASNDRIKQYF
TRBJ1-2 TRBV4-1 few . TGCGCCAGCAGCCAAGATTATGACTCTAACTATGGCTACACCTTC CASSQDYDSNYGYTF
TRBJ2-3 TRBV5-1 . . TGCGCCAGCAGCTTGGAGGGGCAGTACACAGATACGCAGTATTTT CASSLEGQYTDTQYF
TRBJ2-7 TRBV6-2/TRBV6-3 . TRBD2 TGTGCCAGCAGACGAGCGGGGGCTCAGGGGGAGCAGTACTTC CASRRAGAQGEQYF
TRBJ2-7 TRBV10-3 . . TGTGCCATCAGTACCCCGGACCCGAGCTCCTACGAGCAGTACTTC CAISTPDPSSYEQYF
TRBJ2-1 TRBV14 . TRBD1 TGTGCCAGCGCAGACAGGGGAAGCTACAATGAGCAGTTCTTC CASADRGSYNEQFF
TRBJ2-2 TRBV11-1 . TRBD1 TGTGCCAGCAGCTTAGAGGGGGCCACCGGGGAGCTGTTTTTT CASSLEGATGELFF
TRBJ2-7 TRBV7-6 . . TGTGCCAGCAGTTCGAGCCTTCGCGAGCAGTACTTC CASSSSLREQYF
TRBJ2-1 TRBV20-1 . . TGCAGTGCTAGAAGCCAGGGAGGCAATGAGCAGTTCTTC CSARSQGGNEQFF
TRBJ2-3 TRBV29-1 . . TGCAGCGTTGAAGGCTGGGAGGATCAGGGGCCCTTGTCAGATACGCAGTATTTT CSVEGWEDQGPLSDTQYF
TRBJ2-3 TRBV11-2 . TRBD2 TGTGCCAGCAGCTTAGGACTAGCGGGGGGTCCGAGCACAGATACGCAGTATTTT CASSLGLAGGPSTDTQYF
TRBJ1-2 TRBV29-1 . . TGCAGCGTCCTCTCAGGGGTCTATGGCTACACCTTC CSVLSGVYGYTF
TRBJ2-7 TRBV4-2 . . TGTGCCAGCAGCCAAGGGGTGGAACAGCATGGCCGCGAGCAGTACTTC CASSQGVEQHGREQYF
TRBJ1-2 TRBV6-6 . . TGTGCCAGCAGTTACCGGGGGTTTGATGGCTACACCTTC CASSYRGFDGYTF
TRBJ2-7 TRBV20-1 . TRBD1 TGCAGTGCTAGCCGGGACAGCCCCTACGAGCAGTACTTC CSASRDSPYEQYF
TRBJ2-6 TRBV5-6 . . TGTGCCAGCAGAGATGGGGCCAACGTCCTGACTTTC CASRDGANVLTF
TRBJ1-3 TRBV20-1 . . TGCAGTGCTTATGGGACCTCTGGAAACACCATATATTTT CSAYGTSGNTIYF
TRBJ2-1 TRBV9 . TRBD2 TGTGCCAGCAGCTTAACGGGGGGGCTCTACAATGAGCAGTTCTTC CASSLTGGLYNEQFF
TRBJ2-1 TRBV5-1 . TRBD2 TGCGCCAGCAGCCCCTCAGCGGGGGGCCTCTACAATGAGCAGTTCTTC CASSPSAGGLYNEQFF
TRBJ2-5 TRBV29-1 . TRBD1 TGCAGCGTTTCAGGGGGCCAAGAGACCCAGTACTTC CSVSGGQETQYF
TRBJ2-1 TRBV19 . . TGTGCCAGTGACCCCGGGGAGAGCTCCTACAATGAGCAGTTCTTC CASDPGESSYNEQFF
TRBJ2-1 TRBV7-8 . . TGTGCCAGCAGCAAAGCCGGACTCCCCCTCTTC CASSKAGLPLF
TRBJ2-1 TRBV19 . TRBD2 TGTGCCAGTAGTACTAGCGGGGGGCGCTACAATGAGCAGTTCTTC CASSTSGGRYNEQFF
TRBJ2-5 TRBV4-3 . TRBD1 TGCGCCAGCAGCCAAGATCGGGGACAGGCCGAGACCCAGTACTTC CASSQDRGQAETQYF
TRBJ1-5 TRBV20-1 once . TGCAGTGCGGTCGACTCCCGTGGGCAGCCCCAGCATTTT CSAVDSRGQPQHF
TRBJ2-2 TRBV29-1 once . TGCAGCGGCGGGACAGCCGGGGAGCTGTTTTTT CSGGTAGELFF
TRBJ2-1 TRBV3-1 . . TGTGCCAGCAGCCAACCGGGGGTTAATGAGCAGTTCTTC CASSQPGVNEQFF
TRBJ2-2 TRBV2 . . TGTGCCAGCAGGGGGCATGGCACCGGGGAGCTGTTTTTT CASRGHGTGELFF
TRBJ1-2 TRBV29-1 . . TGCAGCGTTGAGGGGGGGGCGCTTGGCTACACCTTC CSVEGGALGYTF
TRBJ2-3 TRBV6-2/TRBV6-3 . . TGTGCCAGCAGTTACCAGGGACCCGCAGATACGCAGTATTTT CASSYQGPADTQYF
TRBJ2-5 TRBV12-3/TRBV12-4 few . TGTGCCAGCAGTTTGGGGGACCAAGAGACCCAGTACTTC CASSLGDQETQYF
TRBJ2-7 TRBV27 . . TGTGCCAGCAGTGTACAGGTTGGAAACGAGCAGTACTTC CASSVQVGNEQYF
TRBJ1-3 TRBV20-1 . . TGCAGTGCTAGGGTCGGGTACTCTGGAAACACCATATATTTT CSARVGYSGNTIYF
TRBJ1-1 TRBV29-1 . . TGCAGCGCCAATAAAGGGGGGAGTTGGGACATGAACACTGAAGCTTTCTTT CSANKGGSWDMNTEAFF
TRBJ2-7 TRBV15 . TRBD1 TGTGCCACCAGCAGAGGCATTCAGGGGGCCCGCGAGCAGTACTTC CATSRGIQGAREQYF
TRBJ2-7 TRBV5-1 . . TGCGCCAGCAGCTTTCGGGGACCGACCTACGAGCAGTACTTC CASSFRGPTYEQYF
TRBJ1-4 TRBV19 . TRBD1 TGTGCCAGTAGTACGTTCCCCGGGACAGGAGAAAAACTGTTTTTT CASSTFPGTGEKLFF
TRBJ2-3 TRBV24-1 . TRBD1 TGTGCTACAGGGGGTGGTGGCACAGATACGCAGTATTTT CATGGGGTDTQYF
TRBJ2-1 TRBV13 once . TGTGCCAGCAGCTCAACGGGGACTCGGCACAATGAGCAGTTCTTC CASSSTGTRHNEQFF
TRBJ1-5 TRBV7-9 once . TGTGCCAGCAGCTTAGAGCAGAATCAGCCCCAGCATTTT CASSLEQNQPQHF
TRBJ2-1 TRBV20-1 . . TGCAGTGCTATAGAGGCCTCCTACAATGAGCAGTTCTTC CSAIEASYNEQFF
TRBJ2-1 TRBV6-5 . TRBD1 TGTGCCAGCGGACAGGTGGATGGTGAGCAGTTCTTC CASGQVDGEQFF
TRBJ1-1 TRBV7-6 . . TGTGCCAGCAGCTTTCGAGAGGGAGAGGAGGCTTTCTTT CASSFREGEEAFF
TRBJ2-7 TRBV6-5 . . TGTGCCAGCAGCGACAGCAACGAGCAGTACTTC CASSDSNEQYF
TRBJ2-7 TRBV11-2 . TRBD1 TGTGCCAGCAGCACAGGGGACGGAACCTACCTTTACGAGCAGTACTTC CASSTGDGTYLYEQYF
TRBJ2-2 TRBV7-9 . . TGTGCCAGCAGCATAGCGGGGGAGCTGTTTTTT CASSIAGELFF
TRBJ2-1 TRBV27 few . TGTGCCAGCAGTTCCGGTGGTGAGCAGTTCTTC CASSSGGEQFF
TRBJ1-5 TRBV13 . . TGTGCCAGCAGCTTAGGGACAGCGTATAGCAATCAGCCCCAGCATTTT CASSLGTAYSNQPQHF
TRBJ2-1 TRBV11-2 . TRBD2 TGTGCCAGCGCTGCCCGCGGGGGGCCGAACAATGAGCAGTTCTTC CASAARGGPNNEQFF
TRBJ2-2 TRBV7-8 . . TGTGCCAGCAGACCAACAGGGATTGCGAACACCGGGGAGCTGTTTTTT CASRPTGIANTGELFF
TRBJ2-1 TRBV24-1 . . TGTGCCACCAGTGGAAGGGATCAGAACAACAATGAGCAGTTCTTC CATSGRDQNNNEQFF
TRBJ2-2 TRBV24-1 . . TGTGCCACCAGTGACCCCCGTGACACCGGGGAGCTGTTTTTT CATSDPRDTGELFF